This TCR beta chain stems from a study of blood T cells in healthy people across ages. Study-wide points: Per-million-T-cell TCR beta diversity fell roughly linearly with age. There was no known CMV status for donors, so expanded clonotype changes were possibly confounded. A greater number of naive CD4+ cells and higher diversity distinguished long-lived donors from aged donors.

The CDR3 has 12 residues. Germline V gene sequence: CDR1 SGHRS, CDR2 YFSETQ. Combining a sample-barcoded 5' primer with a J-beta primer mix, a second PCR ran for roughly 6 to 11 cycles. One entry per CDR3 protein results from TCRdb running MiXCR on the 5' RACE reads. The sample records about 510,000 distinct CDR3 sequences, around a quarter being singletons. This clonotype was recorded at least ten times. The antigen is undetermined. A read error may account for a junction end that differs from germline. This same sample was also taken into another study, of T cells of mothers and their children. According to that study: Using the M1S primer, the second PCR added sample barcodes along with 2-4 random nucleotides.

The clonotype originates from a boy aged 2-9 years in good health. The chain couples TRBV5-1 to TRBJ2-7; D unclear. Sample: blood. Written as DNA, the CDR3 is TGTGCCAGCAGCCCCGGCGGCTACGAGCAGTACTTC. Protein product: CASSPGGYEQYF.